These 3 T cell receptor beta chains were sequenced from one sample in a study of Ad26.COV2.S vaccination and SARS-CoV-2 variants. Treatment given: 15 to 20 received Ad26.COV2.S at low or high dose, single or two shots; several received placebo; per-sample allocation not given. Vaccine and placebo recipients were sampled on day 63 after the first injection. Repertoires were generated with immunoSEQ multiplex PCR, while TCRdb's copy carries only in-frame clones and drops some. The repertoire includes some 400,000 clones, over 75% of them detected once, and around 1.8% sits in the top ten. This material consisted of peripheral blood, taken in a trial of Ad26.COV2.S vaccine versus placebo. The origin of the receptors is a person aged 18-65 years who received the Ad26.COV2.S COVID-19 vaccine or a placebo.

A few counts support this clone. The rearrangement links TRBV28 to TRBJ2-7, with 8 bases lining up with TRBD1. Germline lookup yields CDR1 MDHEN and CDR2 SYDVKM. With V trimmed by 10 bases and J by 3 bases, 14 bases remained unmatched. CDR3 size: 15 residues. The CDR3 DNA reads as TGTGCCACTACGGGGCCACAGGGGGGAGGCTACGAGCAGTACTTC. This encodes CATTGPQGGGYEQYF.

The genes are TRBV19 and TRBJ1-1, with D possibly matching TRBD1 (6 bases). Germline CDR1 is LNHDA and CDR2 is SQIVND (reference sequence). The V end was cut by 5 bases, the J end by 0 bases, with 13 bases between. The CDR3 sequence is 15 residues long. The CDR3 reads CASSRAGVVNTEAFF. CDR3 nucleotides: TGTGCCAGTAGTCGGGCAGGGGTAGTGAACACTGAAGCTTTCTTT.

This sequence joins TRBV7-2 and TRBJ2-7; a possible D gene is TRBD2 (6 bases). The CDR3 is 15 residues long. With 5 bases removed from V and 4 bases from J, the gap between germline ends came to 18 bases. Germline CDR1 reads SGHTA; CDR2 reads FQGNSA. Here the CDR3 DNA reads TGTGCCAGCAGCCCCCTGGGAGGAAGTGAGTACGAGCAGTACTTC. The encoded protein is CASSPLGGSEYEQYF.